This entry lists 30 T cell receptor beta chains sequenced from one sample in a study of Graves' ophthalmopathy and Graves' hyperthyroidism. Amplification of the TCR beta CDR3 regions used RNA transcripts (as template). Amplification began with first-round RT-PCR using HTBI primers, then second-round multiplex PCR was performed. TCRdb passed the multiplex PCR reads through MiXCR, listing each CDR3 protein once. The sample yields under 400,000 distinct CDR3 sequences, 17% seen once. Sequencing was performed on peripheral blood. These receptor sequences come from an adult man with Graves' ophthalmopathy.

Ten or more counts support this clonotype. This chain connects TRBV18 to TRBJ1-1; possibly TRBD1 for D (5 bases). The CDR3 runs to 14 residues. Trimming stripped 5 bases from V and 1 base from J, with 11 bases between. Germline V gene sequence: CDR1 KGHSH, CDR2 LQKENI. For the CDR3, the DNA is TGTGCCAGCTCAGCGGGACTTGGGAACACTGAAGCTTTCTTT. This codes for CASSAGLGNTEAFF.

The V call is TRBV29-1, the J call TRBJ1-1; D gene unclear. The CDR3 runs to 17 residues. CDR1 is SQVTM, CDR2 ANQGSEA, per germline. Trimming removed 0 bases from V and 1 base from J, with 18 bases in between. CDR3 in amino acids: CSVEDLSLARANTEAFF. The DNA of the CDR3 is TGCAGCGTTGAAGATCTCTCCCTTGCCCGGGCGAACACTGAAGCTTTCTTT.

This clonotype has at least ten counts. V and J are TRBV9 and TRBJ1-2; D is unclear. CDR1 is SGDLS, CDR2 YYNGEE, per germline. The V end lost 0 bases, the J end lost 8 bases, and 11 bases lay between the germline ends. The CDR3 runs 13 residues. The CDR3 is CASSVEPRGGYTF. Written as DNA, the CDR3 is TGTGCCAGCAGCGTAGAACCCAGAGGCGGCTACACCTTC.

This clonotype was counted many times. The chain joins TRBV6-2 or TRBV6-3 to TRBJ2-4; 10 bases match TRBD1. The CDR3 runs to 16 residues. Germline CDR1 is MNHEY and CDR2 is SVGEGT. V was pared by 4 bases and J by 0 bases, with 3 bases of the junction left unmatched. The CDR3 bases are TGTGCCAGCAGTTCCTGGACAGGGGGAGCCAAAAACATTCAGTACTTC. It is translated as CASSSWTGGAKNIQYF.

In the case of this clonotype: With a much larger clone just one base away, this may be a read error. The DNA of the CDR3 is TGCAGTGCTAGAGCTGCCCTCACTGAAGCTTTCTTT. Protein: CSARAALTEAFF. The rearrangement joins TRBV20-1 to TRBJ1-1, with D uncertain. V was cut by 1 base and J by 4 bases, with 7 bases left in between. CDR1 DFQATT and CDR2 SNEGSKA come from the germline V gene (reference sequence). The CDR3 sequence is 12 residues long.

The sample holds many counts of this clonotype. The chain carries TRBV6-2 or TRBV6-3 and TRBJ2-2, with D tentatively TRBD1 (6 bases). V lost 2 bases to trimming and J lost 1 base, with 11 bases between them. This CDR3 spans 16 amino acids. Germline CDR1 MNHEY, CDR2 SVGEGT. CDR3 loop: CASSYRSTGNTGELFF. In DNA form, the CDR3 reads TGTGCCAGCAGTTACCGCTCGACAGGGAACACCGGGGAGCTGTTTTTT.

In the case of this clonotype: A read error may be the cause here, since a much bigger clone is one base away. A read error is likely, as this CDR3 ends without the conserved phenylalanine or tryptophan. The chain employs TRBV20-1 and TRBJ2-7, with TRBD1 matching 8 bases. J lost 1 base, V lost 5 bases, and 7 bases had no gene match. Looked up from germline, CDR1 is DFQATT and CDR2 is SNEGSKA (reference sequence). The CDR3 has 14 amino acids. The DNA for the CDR3 is TGCAGTGCTGCCCGGGACAGGCTTTCCTACGAGCAGTACATC. Translating it yields CSAARDRLSYEQYI.

This rearrangement joins TRBV30 to TRBJ1-5; unclear D gene. V was cut by 2 bases and J by 1 base, with 18 bases left in between. The CDR3 totals 17 residues. Germline V gives CDR1 GTSNPN, CDR2 SVGIG (reference sequence). The CDR3 protein is CAWSSPLMSGSNQPQHF. The CDR3, as DNA: TGTGCCTGGAGTAGTCCCCTTATGAGCGGGAGCAATCAGCCCCAGCATTTT.

This clonotype has at least ten counts. The J gene is TRBJ2-7, the V gene TRBV4-1; possible D gene TRBD1, 5 bases. Deletions cut 2 bases from V and 0 bases from J, with 8 bases between. The V gene's germline CDR1 is MGHRA and CDR2 YSYEKL. CDR3 length equals 14 residues. The CDR3 DNA sequence: TGCGCCAGCAGCCAACCGGACACCTCCTACGAGCAGTACTTC. It is translated as CASSQPDTSYEQYF.

In this sample, this clonotype turned up many times. This chain connects TRBV10-1 to TRBJ1-6; perhaps TRBD1 as D (6 bases). Germline values: CDR1 WNHNN, CDR2 SYGVQD (reference sequence). The CDR3 spans 13 residues. Trimming cost V 3 bases and J 7 bases, with 7 bases left between them. The chain's CDR3 is CASSEGGNSPLHF. The CDR3 bases are TGCGCCAGCAGTGAAGGGGGAAATTCACCCCTCCACTTT.

Regarding this clonotype: Because it lacks the conserved phenylalanine or tryptophan at the end, this CDR3 is likely a read error. Here the CDR3 reads CASKRGLAGAYEQYL. DNA for the CDR3: TGTGCCAGCAAGAGGGGACTAGCGGGGGCCTACGAGCAGTACCTC. This rearrangement joins TRBV6-2 or TRBV6-3 to TRBJ2-7; 14 bases line up with TRBD2. Germline lookup yields CDR1 MNHEY and CDR2 SVGEGT. The CDR3 runs 15 residues. The trim removed 7 bases at V and 2 bases at J, leaving 4 bases unmatched.

This clonotype was seen many times. The chain is built from TRBV13 and TRBJ2-7, with TRBD1 matching over 11 bases. This CDR3 spans 14 amino acids. V lost 5 bases to trimming and J lost 4 bases; unmatched junction nucleotides: 4. CDR1 and CDR2 (germline): PRHDT, FYEKMQ (reference sequence). The DNA for the CDR3 is TGTGCCAGCAGCCGGACAGGGGGCATTTACGAGCAGTACTTC. As protein: CASSRTGGIYEQYF. Variable domain in full (rest from reference TRBV13 and TRBJ2-7): AAGVIQSPRHLIKEKRETATLKCYPIPRHDTVYWYQQGPGQDPQFLISFYEKMQSDKGSIPDRFSAQQFSDYHSELNMSSLELGDSALYFCASSRTGGIYEQYFGPGTRLTVT.

The sample holds many counts of this clonotype. The V gene is TRBV20-1, the J gene TRBJ1-5; perhaps TRBD1 as D (6 bases). The CDR3 loop spans 17 amino acids. Germline V gene lookup returns CDR1 DFQATT and CDR2 SNEGSKA (reference sequence). Deletions cut 6 bases from V and 0 bases from J, with 21 bases between. The CDR3 spells CSARRGGDRSSNQPQHF. The CDR3 DNA is TGCAGTGCCCGCCGGGGGGGCGACCGTAGTAGCAATCAGCCCCAGCATTTT.

Details on this clonotype: Lacking the conserved final phenylalanine or tryptophan, this CDR3 likely reflects a read error. The chain combines TRBV4-2 with TRBJ1-2; D not certain. V shed 4 bases and J shed 2 bases, with 8 bases lying between them. The germline V gene encodes CDR1 LGHNA and CDR2 YNFKEQ. CDR3 length: 13 amino acids. The CDR3, as DNA: TGTGCCAGCAGCCGTTCACAGAACTATGGCTACACCCTC. This sequence encodes CASSRSQNYGYTL.

The chain uses TRBV6-2 or TRBV6-3 and TRBJ2-7, with unresolved D. Germline V CDR1 and CDR2: MNHEY, SVGEGT. The CDR3 extends over 12 amino acids. Between the trimmed V and J ends, which lost 3 bases and 6 bases, there was a span of 9 bases. The CDR3 DNA sequence: TGTGCCAGCAGTTATCCTTTGCGCGAGCAGTACTTC. The encoded protein is CASSYPLREQYF.

This clonotype was recorded at least ten times. V is TRBV6-5 and J is TRBJ1-1; no firm D call. CDR3 length equals 13 residues. Trimming shortened V by 4 bases and J by 1 base, and 7 bases separated the two germline ends. Germline assignment: CDR1 MNHEY and CDR2 SVGAGI. CDR3 loop: CASSSGRNTEAFF. The CDR3 DNA follows: TGTGCCAGCAGTTCTGGTAGGAACACTGAAGCTTTCTTT.

This clonotype was picked up many times. In nucleotides, the CDR3 is TGTGCCAGCAGCTTAATGGGGGGCCCAGAGCAGTACTTC. Its protein product is CASSLMGGPEQYF. The chain recombines TRBV11-2 with TRBJ2-7; either TRBD1 or TRBD2 may supply D (6 bases each). This CDR3 has 13 residues. The V and J ends lost 2 bases and 7 bases respectively, with 12 bases between them. The germline CDR1 and CDR2 sequences are SGHAT and FQNNGV.

This clonotype was detected ten times or more. CDR3 loop: CASSYSRISSYEQYF. In DNA, the CDR3 is TGTGCCAGCAGTTACTCGCGGATCAGCTCCTACGAGCAGTACTTC. The chain is built from TRBV6-2 or TRBV6-3 and TRBJ2-7; D uncertain. The CDR3 extends over 15 amino acids. Germline-derived CDR1 and CDR2 are MNHEY and SVGEGT. Trimming cost V 0 bases and J 0 bases, with 9 bases left between them.

In its sample, this clonotype was seen many times. V and J are TRBV24-1 and TRBJ2-5; 7 bases are a match to TRBD1. The CDR3 has 15 amino acids. Germline-derived CDR1 and CDR2 are KGHDR and SFDVKD. The trim removed 4 bases at V and 5 bases at J, leaving 9 bases unmatched. Here the CDR3 reads CATSDPGQLEETQYF. Here the CDR3 DNA reads TGTGCCACCAGTGACCCGGGACAGCTGGAGGAGACCCAGTACTTC.

Of note for this clonotype: The germline gene is not matched at one end of the junction; a read error may be the cause. The V call is TRBV9, the J call TRBJ1-2, with D possibly matching TRBD1 (6 bases). CDR3 length equals 15 residues. CDR1 and CDR2 from the germline V gene are SGDLS and YYNGEE. In nucleotides, the CDR3 is TGTGCCAGCAGCCGACAGGCGACCTGGGACTATGGCTACATCTTC. Translation gives CASSRQATWDYGYIF.

This clonotype was seen at least ten times. The chain carries TRBV6-2 or TRBV6-3 and TRBJ1-2, with TRBD1 matching over 7 bases. After removal of 6 bases from V and 3 bases from J, the junction contained 7 bases not matched to a gene. Germline V gives CDR1 MNHEY, CDR2 SVGEGT. The CDR3 loop spans 14 amino acids. For the CDR3, the DNA is TGTGCCAGCAGCAAGACCGGGACAGACTATGGCTACACCTTC. It specifies CASSKTGTDYGYTF.

This clonotype came up many times. The chain joins TRBV2 to TRBJ2-5; perhaps TRBD1 as D (6 bases). Germline V gene lookup returns CDR1 SNHLY and CDR2 FYNNEI. Deletions cut 7 bases from V and 2 bases from J, with 14 bases between. The CDR3 spans 14 residues. CDR3 DNA: TGTGCCAGCATTTACAGGGAGAGACAAGAGACCCAGTACTTC. Protein: CASIYRERQETQYF.

This clonotype has ten or more counts. This rearrangement joins TRBV30 to TRBJ2-7, with a tentative D call TRBD1 (5 bases). Trimming pared 4 bases from V and 5 bases from J, leaving 12 bases between. Germline V gene lookup returns CDR1 GTSNPN and CDR2 SVGIG (reference sequence). CDR3 length: 12 amino acids. DNA for the CDR3: TGTGCCTGGAAAAGGGGTAGGAACGAGCAGTACTTC. Its translation: CAWKRGRNEQYF.

This clonotype occurred many times. This sequence joins TRBV6-2 or TRBV6-3 and TRBJ2-4; 9 positions agree with TRBD1. Trimming took 5 bases from V and 1 from J; bases not matched to a gene: 6. The CDR3 loop spans 16 amino acids. Germline CDR1 MNHEY, CDR2 SVGEGT. In DNA form, the CDR3 reads TGTGCCAGCAGTGTACAGGGGGCGCGTGCCAAAAACATTCAGTACTTC. This sequence encodes CASSVQGARAKNIQYF.

This clonotype was observed at least ten times. J is TRBJ2-2 and V is TRBV5-1; D is ambiguous. V lost 5 bases to trimming and J lost 4 bases, with 9 bases between them. Looked up from germline, CDR1 is SGHRS and CDR2 is YFSETQ. This CDR3 is 13 amino acids long. The CDR3 nucleotides read TGCGCCAGCAGAGGTGTGAGCACCGGGGAGCTGTTTTTT. This translates into CASRGVSTGELFF.

This clonotype was counted ten times or more. The chain links TRBV10-3 to TRBJ1-5; 7 bases match TRBD1. The V and J ends lost 7 bases and 5 bases, in that order; junction bases with no gene match: 5. Germline values: CDR1 ENHRY, CDR2 SYGVKD. The CDR3 sequence is 13 residues long. The CDR3, as DNA: TGTGCCATCACCCAGGGGGGGGATCAGCCCCAGCATTTT. This encodes CAITQGGDQPQHF.

This clonotype has ten or more counts. V gene TRBV9 combines with J gene TRBJ2-5; no clear D gene. Germline loops: CDR1 SGDLS, CDR2 YYNGEE. The CDR3 runs 14 residues. With 0 bases removed from V and 5 bases from J, the gap between germline ends came to 11 bases. CDR3 nucleotides: TGTGCCAGCAGCGTAGCAACAAGCTTTGAGACCCAGTACTTC. It translates to CASSVATSFETQYF.

At least ten counts were recorded for this clonotype. This chain links TRBV18 with TRBJ2-7, with D possibly matching TRBD1 (6 bases). The germline V gene encodes CDR1 KGHSH and CDR2 LQKENI. The CDR3 is 15 amino acids. V lost 4 bases to trimming and J lost 2 bases, with 15 bases between them. This CDR3 reads CASSRPTGLTYEQYF. The CDR3 coding sequence is TGTGCCAGCTCACGCCCGACAGGACTGACCTACGAGCAGTACTTC.

This clonotype was seen at least ten times. The CDR3 region has the DNA TGCAGTGCTAGAGATCTGGGCCCCGGGGACTCCTACGAGCAGTACTTC. Protein: CSARDLGPGDSYEQYF. V usage is TRBV20-1 and J usage is TRBJ2-7, with a weak D call TRBD2 (5 bases). The V and J ends lost 0 bases and 0 bases respectively, with 15 bases between them. The CDR3 consists of 16 residues. Looked up from germline, CDR1 is DFQATT and CDR2 is SNEGSKA (reference sequence).

This clonotype was observed at least ten times. The chain combines TRBV29-1 with TRBJ1-1, with D maybe TRBD1 (5 bases). V dropped 6 bases and J dropped 0 bases, with 11 bases sitting between them. CDR1 and CDR2 from the germline V gene are SQVTM and ANQGSEA. The CDR3 extends over 13 amino acids. The CDR3 here is CSVRTPMNTEAFF. The CDR3 region has the DNA TGCAGCGTAAGGACACCAATGAACACTGAAGCTTTCTTT.